This TCR beta chain was identified during a study of vaccination and CD4 T cells after COVID-19. Across the study: Overlapping spike peptides of SARS-CoV-2, HCoV-NL63, HCoV-OC43 and HCoV-229E were used, and cells were stimulated with them. Each control culture was treated with a CEFX pool, an HIV-1 Nef pool, or no peptide.

At the Johns Hopkins FTIC core, DNA taken from cultured CD4+ T cells was sequenced by way of the Oncomine TCR Beta short-read assay. The source of extracted genomic DNA was cultured CD4+ T cells. Each CDR3 protein is one row after TCRdb ran MiXCR on the PCR reads. The table has about 20,000 distinct CDR3 sequences, around 50% seen once; the top ten hold 6.5% to 8.5%. Treatment denoted: roughly 10-day PBMC culture with coronavirus spike peptide pools or control peptides (ViraFEST assay). Germline V gene data show CDR1 as WNHNN and CDR2 as SYGVQD (reference sequence). Trimming shortened V by 0 bases and J by 1 base, and 6 bases separated the two germline ends. This CDR3 has 14 amino acids. Worth noting for this clonotype: The antigen remains undetermined.

The sequence was collected from a human donor who had recovered from COVID-19. The chain carries TRBV10-1 and TRBJ1-1, with D possibly being TRBD1 (5 bases). Material: CD4+ T cells from blood, cultured in vitro. The CDR3 nucleotides are TGCGCCAGCAGTGAGTCTAGGGGGAACACTGAAGCTTTCTTT. Amino acid sequence: CASSESRGNTEAFF.